The source of this T cell receptor beta chain is a study of T cell responses to AZD1222 COVID-19 vaccine. For the study at large: Second doses were pooled across both intervals (about 4 or about 12 weeks).

This table comes from immunoSEQ multiplex PCR, and its TCRdb copy is limited to in-frame clones, with some not included. The table has 130,000 to 150,000 clones, approximately 90% seen once. Findings and limits, study-wide: Repertoires were obtained only post-peak T cell response. It should be noted that donors were predominantly white British and more often female, and clonal diversity was possibly underestimated.

This clone was recorded once. What it binds is not known. Per germline, CDR1 SEHNR and CDR2 FQNEAQ (reference sequence). V lost 1 base to trimming and J lost 8 bases, with 9 bases between them. This CDR3 is 14 amino acids long. The sequencing used peripheral blood, collected on day 0 of AZD1222 vaccination. The chain joins TRBV7-9 to TRBJ1-6, with D perhaps TRBD1 (6 bases). The receptor was derived from an adult in good health. The CDR3 here is CASSLVQGYSPLHF. The DNA for the CDR3 is TGTGCCAGCAGCTTAGTCCAGGGGTATTCACCCCTCCACTTT.